This record concerns one T cell receptor beta chain sequence. The antigen remains undetermined. Researchers ran the PCR with 60 Vbeta and 13 Jbeta primers. The method was immunoSEQ multiplex PCR; TCRdb's version includes in-frame clones alone and lacks a portion of them. Among approximately 170,000 clones, about 72% were seen once, and the ten largest hold less than 1.6%. Germline-derived CDR1 and CDR2 are SNHLY and FYNNEI. The CDR3 covers 14 residues. V trimming: 8 bases; J trimming: 8 bases; junction bases outside the gene matches: 12. The sample originates from a study of cytomegalovirus exposure and HLA in healthy donors. General observations from the study: The study dropped some indistinguishable V segments, TRBV6-2 and TRBV6-3 among them. Among TCR beta chains, those listed as cytomegalovirus-associated numbered 164.

The chain uses TRBV2 and TRBJ2-3; 8 nucleotides match TRBD1. The receptor comes from a girl aged 10-17 years in good health and CMV-seronegative. Sequenced material: PBMCs. This chain's CDR3 is CASGTGSSAATQYF. CDR3 nucleotides: TGTGCCAGCGGGACAGGATCATCAGCAGCTACGCAGTATTTT.